The clone carrying this T cell receptor beta chain has a single count. Its target is unknown. Germline V gene data show CDR1 as MNHEY and CDR2 as SVGAGI. The V and J ends lost 5 bases and 7 bases, in that order; junction bases with no gene match: 8. CDR3 length equals 15 residues. This entry is derived from a study of human thymus T cells. Findings and caveats of the study: Highly overlapping thymic repertoires among unrelated individuals were reported in related research. Across thymic and blood repertoires, the usage of V and J genes appeared to be biased.

Thymic resections from corrective heart surgery supplied the tissue. Among the donors, all were healthy Finnish infants having corrective surgery for congenital heart defects. Some clones are missing from TCRdb's copy, which holds only in-frame ones; the method was immunoSEQ multiplex PCR. The table includes 75,000 to 90,000 clones, around 96% detected once. This chain links TRBV6-5 with TRBJ2-1, with 10 bases that match TRBD2. This clonotype was obtained from a boy in the first two years of life with a congenital heart defect but otherwise immunologically healthy. The material sequenced was thymus tissue. The CDR3 sequence: CASSPSSGGRNEQFF. The DNA for the CDR3 is TGTGCCAGCAGTCCCTCTAGCGGGGGTAGAAATGAGCAGTTCTTC.